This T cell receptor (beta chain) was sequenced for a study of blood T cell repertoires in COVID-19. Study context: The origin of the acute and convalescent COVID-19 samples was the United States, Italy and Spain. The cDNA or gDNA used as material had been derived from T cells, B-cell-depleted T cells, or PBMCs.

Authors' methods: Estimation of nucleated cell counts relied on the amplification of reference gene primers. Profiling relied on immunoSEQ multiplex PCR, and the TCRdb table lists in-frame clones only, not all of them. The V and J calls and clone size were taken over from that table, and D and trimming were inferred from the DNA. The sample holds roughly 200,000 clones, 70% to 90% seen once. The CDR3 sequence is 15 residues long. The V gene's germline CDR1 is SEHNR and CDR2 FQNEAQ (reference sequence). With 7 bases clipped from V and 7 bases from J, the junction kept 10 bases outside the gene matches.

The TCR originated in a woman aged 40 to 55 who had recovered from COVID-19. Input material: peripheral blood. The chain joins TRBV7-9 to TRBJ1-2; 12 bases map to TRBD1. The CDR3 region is CASNPGTGGYSGYTF. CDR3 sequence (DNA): TGTGCCAGCAACCCCGGGACAGGGGGCTATAGTGGCTACACCTTC. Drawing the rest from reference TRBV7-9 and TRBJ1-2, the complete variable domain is DTGVSQNPRHKITKRGQNVTFRCDPISEHNRLYWYRQTLGQGPEFLTYFQNEAQLEKSRLLSDRFSAERPKGSFSTLEIQRTEQGDSAMYLCASNPGTGGYSGYTFGSGTRLTVV.